This TCR beta chain was documented in a study of T cell responses to AZD1222 COVID-19 vaccine. For the study at large: Samples with a second dose at about 4 or about 12 weeks were pooled together. Whole-study results and caveats: Recipients of AZD1222 seropositive at baseline numbered only 6 or 7.

Repertoires were generated with immunoSEQ multiplex PCR, while TCRdb's copy carries only in-frame clones and drops some. The sample comprises approximately 92,000 clones, 87% of which are singletons, and roughly 2.9% rests with the top ten. CDR3 length: 17 residues. Germline V gene sequence: CDR1 LGHDT, CDR2 YNNKEL (reference sequence). V lost 3 bases, J lost 3 bases, and 12 bases stayed unmatched. Concerning this clone: What it binds is not known.

Sequencing was performed on peripheral blood, taken on day 0 of AZD1222 vaccination. The clonotype was recovered from an adult in good health. The genes are TRBV3-1 (or the pseudogene TRBV3-2) and TRBJ2-3; 7 positions match TRBD2. The CDR3 reads CASSHYVGGRITDTQYF. The CDR3 nucleotides read TGTGCCAGCAGCCATTACGTGGGCGGGAGAATAACAGATACGCAGTATTTT.